These T cell receptor beta chains were read from a single sample in a study of shared clonotypes between healthy human individuals. Data came from immunoSEQ multiplex PCR; TCRdb stores just in-frame clones and leaves some out. The sample contains 950,000 to 1,100,000 clones, about 75% of which appear only once. The sequencing input was memory CD4+ T cells sorted from blood. These receptors were taken from a man between 18 and 35 years old in good health. Both conserved end residues are part of each CDR3. The D gene is left open where the match is weak. Clone size is stated in some rows and not others, as once, few, many or a class when expanded.

D gene	V gene	J gene	clone size	CDR3 DNA	CDR3 protein
TRBD2	TRBV5-4	TRBJ2-2	-	TGTGCCAGCAGCTTGGCTAGCGGGAGAAACACCGGGGAGCTGTTTTTT	CASSLASGRNTGELFF
-	TRBV27	TRBJ1-6	-	TGTGCCAGCAGTTTATCGCGAACAATCGCCCTCCACTTT	CASSLSRTIALHF
-	TRBV4-1	TRBJ2-1	few	TGCGCCAGCAGCCAAGAGCGGAAGGACAATGAGCAGTTCTTC	CASSQERKDNEQFF
-	TRBV30	TRBJ2-7	-	TGTGCCTGGAAAAGGCCGATCGCCGATTACCATAACTACGAGCAGTACTTC	CAWKRPIADYHNYEQYF
-	TRBV5-8	TRBJ2-3	-	TGTGCCAGCAGCTTCAGGGGGGCCGATACGCAGTATTTT	CASSFRGADTQYF
-	TRBV6-6	TRBJ1-1	-	TGTGCCAGCAGTTACGCCTCGACGGACACTGAAGCTTTCTTT	CASSYASTDTEAFF
-	TRBV5-1	TRBJ2-1	-	TGCGCCAGCAGCCCGGTCGCGAGTGAGCAGTTCTTC	CASSPVASEQFF
TRBD1	TRBV30	TRBJ2-1	-	TGTGCCTGGAGTTCGACAGGGGGCGCCTACAATGAGCAGTTCTTC	CAWSSTGGAYNEQFF
-	TRBV2	TRBJ2-2	-	TGTGCCAGCAGGGAGGTGACAGGCGGCACCGGGGAGCTGTTTTTT	CASREVTGGTGELFF
TRBD1	TRBV19	TRBJ1-1	-	TGTGCCAGTAGTGACCTGACAGGGACAGGTTCTGAAGCTTTCTTT	CASSDLTGTGSEAFF
-	TRBV10-1	TRBJ1-3	few	TGCGCCAGCAGTGAGACCGCTGGAAACACCATATATTTT	CASSETAGNTIYF
-	TRBV10-1	TRBJ2-1	-	TGCGCCAGCAGTGAGGCCAACCACAATGAGCAGTTCTTC	CASSEANHNEQFF
TRBD2	TRBV6-1	TRBJ2-3	-	TGTGCCAGCAGTGACCCTAGCGGGGGCCATCCCGATACGCAGTATTTT	CASSDPSGGHPDTQYF
-	TRBV7-2	TRBJ2-7	-	TGTGCCAGCAGCTCCAACCCGGGGGTCTACGAGCAGTACTTC	CASSSNPGVYEQYF
-	TRBV6-1	TRBJ2-3	-	TGTGCCAGCAGCACCGTGGTCATCACGCAGTATTTT	CASSTVVITQYF
-	TRBV6-1	TRBJ2-7	-	TGTGCCAGCAGTGAAGCTGGGCACGAGCAGTACTTC	CASSEAGHEQYF
-	TRBV28	TRBJ1-1	few	TGTGCCAGCAGTCCCTCGGGACGAAACACTGAAGCTTTCTTT	CASSPSGRNTEAFF
TRBD2	TRBV5-4	TRBJ2-1	once	TGTGCCAGCAGCTTGGCCGTCGGGACTAGCCCCAACAATGAGCAGTTCTTC	CASSLAVGTSPNNEQFF
TRBD1	TRBV10-1	TRBJ1-6	-	TGCGCCAGCAAAGGACCGACAGGGGATTCACCCCTCCACTTT	CASKGPTGDSPLHF
-	TRBV9	TRBJ2-7	-	TGTGCCAGCAGCGTAGAGGCAGGAAACTCCTACGAGCAGTACTTC	CASSVEAGNSYEQYF
-	TRBV11-2	TRBJ2-5	-	TGTGCCAGCAGCTTAGATTTTCGACTGGGCAACCAAGAGACCCAGTACTTC	CASSLDFRLGNQETQYF
TRBD2	TRBV5-1	TRBJ2-3	-	TGCGCCAGCAGCTCTACTAGCGGCCCACCGAAAGATACGCAGTATTTT	CASSSTSGPPKDTQYF
-	TRBV25-1	TRBJ1-3	-	TGTGCCAGCAGGTCTCCTAGCTCTGGAAACACCATATATTTT	CASRSPSSGNTIYF
-	TRBV6-1	TRBJ2-7	-	TGTGCCAGCAGTGAGAGGACAGCCCCTTCCCCTCACTACTTC	CASSERTAPSPHYF
-	TRBV28	TRBJ1-2	once	TGTGCCAGCAGTTTAGGGGGTGGAGGAGGGCTCTATGGCTACACCTTC	CASSLGGGGGLYGYTF
TRBD1	TRBV29-1	TRBJ2-6	-	TGCAGCGTTGCGGCAGGGGGTAACTCTGGGGCCAACGTCCTGACTTTC	CSVAAGGNSGANVLTF
-	TRBV5-5	TRBJ2-7	-	TGTGCCAGCAGCTTGTGGTGGGGGGTGGTGGCAGGGTTTAACTACGAGCAGTACTTC	CASSLWWGVVAGFNYEQYF
-	TRBV5-1	TRBJ2-3	-	TGCGCCAGCAAGGGGAACCCTAGCACAGATACGCAGTATTTT	CASKGNPSTDTQYF
-	TRBV5-1	TRBJ1-2	few	TGCGCCAGCAGCTTGGATGGGGGAAGGGCTGGCTACACCTTC	CASSLDGGRAGYTF
-	TRBV5-1	TRBJ1-2	-	TGCGCCAGCAGCTTGACATCCGGGACCTATGGCTACACCTTC	CASSLTSGTYGYTF
TRBD2	TRBV7-9	TRBJ2-3	-	TGTGCCAGCAGCTTTACTAGCGGGGGGGCCTTAGATACGCAGTATTTT	CASSFTSGGALDTQYF
TRBD1	TRBV5-6	TRBJ1-5	-	TGTGCCAGCAGCTCGGGGAGGATTGACAGGGCTAATCAGCCCCAGCATTTT	CASSSGRIDRANQPQHF
-	TRBV5-6	TRBJ1-1	once	TGTGCCAGCAGCTTCCTAAAGGGGAGCACTGAAGCTTTCTTT	CASSFLKGSTEAFF
TRBD1	TRBV4-3	TRBJ1-2	-	TGCGCCAGCAGCCAAGATTATGGCCGGGACAGCTTCCTAGGGGGCTACACCTTC	CASSQDYGRDSFLGGYTF
-	TRBV18	TRBJ2-3	-	TGTGCCAGCTCACCATACAAGGATACGCAGTATTTT	CASSPYKDTQYF
-	TRBV10-2	TRBJ2-5	once	TGCGCCAGCAGTGAGTCGGGGGCGGGGGAGACCCAGTACTTC	CASSESGAGETQYF
-	TRBV7-2	TRBJ2-3	-	TGTGCCAGCAGCCCCCGGTCCCTTGGGAGCACAGATACGCAGTATTTT	CASSPRSLGSTDTQYF
TRBD1	TRBV5-1	TRBJ2-1	-	TGCGCCAGCAGCCCTCGGGACAGAGAGCAGTTCTTC	CASSPRDREQFF
-	TRBV5-1	TRBJ1-6	-	TGCGCCAGCAGCTTGGCGCCCCTCTCACCCCTCCACTTT	CASSLAPLSPLHF
TRBD2	TRBV28	TRBJ2-5	-	TGTGCCAGCAGTGGGGGGAGGGGACGGTTCCAGTACTTC	CASSGGRGRFQYF
-	TRBV7-3	TRBJ2-2	-	TGTGCCAGCAGCCCCTTTGGGGGGACCGGGAACACCGGGGAGCTGTTTTTT	CASSPFGGTGNTGELFF
-	TRBV5-1	TRBJ1-3	-	TGCGCCAGCAGTTTAGGCGGCGCTGGAAACACCATATATTTT	CASSLGGAGNTIYF
-	TRBV10-2	TRBJ2-7	-	TGCGCCAGCAGTGTTACCAGGTCCACCTACGAGCAGTACTTC	CASSVTRSTYEQYF
TRBD1	TRBV5-1	TRBJ2-3	-	TGCGCCAGCAGCCCCAGCCGCTTAACCGGGACAGGGGACACAGATACGCAGTATTTT	CASSPSRLTGTGDTDTQYF
TRBD2	TRBV6-6	TRBJ2-7	-	TGTGCCAGCAGTTCGCTAGCGGGAGCCTACGAGCAGTACTTC	CASSSLAGAYEQYF
-	TRBV9	TRBJ1-2	-	TGTGCCAGCCGAAGAAAGACCTATGGCTACACCTTC	CASRRKTYGYTF
-	TRBV10-3	TRBJ2-6	-	TGTGCCATCAGTGGTTACTCTGGGGCCAACGTCCTGACTTTC	CAISGYSGANVLTF
-	TRBV29-1	TRBJ1-1	-	TGCAGCGTTTTTCGGGGCAAGAACACTGAAGCTTTCTTT	CSVFRGKNTEAFF
TRBD2	TRBV10-1	TRBJ2-1	few	TGCGCCAGCAGCAGTGGGACTAGCGGGAAGTTAAGTGAGCAGTTCTTC	CASSSGTSGKLSEQFF
TRBD1	TRBV19	TRBJ1-5	-	TGTGCCAGTAGTTTAGGGACAGGGATAGGGCAGCCCCAGCATTTT	CASSLGTGIGQPQHF
TRBD2	TRBV18	TRBJ2-3	-	TGTGCCAGCCCGGGACTAGCGGGGACAGATACGCAGTATTTT	CASPGLAGTDTQYF
TRBD1	TRBV11-1	TRBJ2-1	once	TGTGCCAGCAGCTTAGTTTCCGGGACAGTATACAATGAGCAGTTCTTC	CASSLVSGTVYNEQFF
-	TRBV9	TRBJ1-2	few	TGTGCCAGCAGCGTAGCACCGGGGGTCGGTTATGGCTACACCTTC	CASSVAPGVGYGYTF
-	TRBV5-1	TRBJ2-3	few	TGCGCCAGCAATCTGGCGTCTAGCACAGATACGCAGTATTTT	CASNLASSTDTQYF
TRBD1	TRBV19	TRBJ1-6	-	TGTGCCAGTAGCGAGGGCAGGGGGATCCCTTCACCCCTCCACTTT	CASSEGRGIPSPLHF
-	TRBV30	TRBJ2-3	once	TGTGCCTGGAGTCGGGGAGCAGGCACAGATACGCAGTATTTT	CAWSRGAGTDTQYF
TRBD2	TRBV7-2	TRBJ2-1	many	TGTGCCAGCAGCCCCCGGCAGCGGGAAGGCGGTGAGCAGTTCTTC	CASSPRQREGGEQFF
-	TRBV5-6	TRBJ2-3	-	TGTGCCAGCAGCTTGGCCGTACGGGGCATTCACACAGATACGCAGTATTTT	CASSLAVRGIHTDTQYF
TRBD1	TRBV5-4	TRBJ1-6	-	TGTGCCAGCAGCTCGGGAGGGACAGTTAATTCACCCCTCCACTTT	CASSSGGTVNSPLHF
TRBD2	TRBV6-9	TRBJ2-7	few	TGTGCCGGCCGACTAGCGGGAGTACGCGAGCAGTACTTC	CAGRLAGVREQYF